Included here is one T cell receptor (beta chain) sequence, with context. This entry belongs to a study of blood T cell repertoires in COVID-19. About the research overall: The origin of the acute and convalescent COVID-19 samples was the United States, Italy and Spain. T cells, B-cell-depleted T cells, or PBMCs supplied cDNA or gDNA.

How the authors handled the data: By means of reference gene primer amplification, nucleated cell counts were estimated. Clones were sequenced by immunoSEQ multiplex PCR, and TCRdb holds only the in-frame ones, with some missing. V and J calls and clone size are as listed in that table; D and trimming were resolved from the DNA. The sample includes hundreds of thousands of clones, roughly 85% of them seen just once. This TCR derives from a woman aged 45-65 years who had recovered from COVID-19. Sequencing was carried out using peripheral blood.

CDR3 in amino acids: CASSWGQGAMAEQFF. CDR3 DNA sequence: TGTGCCAGCAGCTGGGGACAGGGGGCCATGGCTGAGCAGTTCTTC. The chain employs TRBV5-4 and TRBJ2-1, with 12 bases identical to TRBD1. This CDR3 spans 15 amino acids. V trimming: 3 bases; J trimming: 9 bases; junction bases outside the gene matches: 7. Germline V CDR1 and CDR2: SGHNT, YYREEE (reference sequence).